A single sample gave rise to the 29 T cell receptor beta chains below, sequenced in a study of CD8+ T cells in alopecia areata. RNA was extracted and reverse transcribed into cDNA as the sequencing template. Only in-frame clones appear in the TCRdb table, and some are missing; sequencing was by immunoSEQ multiplex PCR. Counted here are 160,000 or so clones, around 71% occurring once; the ten biggest clones make up 0.91%. Documented treatment: oral pan-JAK inhibitor, 5-10 mg twice daily. The sample consisted of CD4+ T cells sorted from blood, taken at week 4, from a patient treated with tofacitinib. Every receptor here comes from a human donor with alopecia areata.

The sample holds a few counts of this clone. The V call is TRBV19, the J call TRBJ2-4; no clear D. The CDR3 has 13 residues. V lost 3 bases, J lost 7 bases, and 10 bases lay in between. Germline V gives CDR1 LNHDA, CDR2 SQIVND (reference sequence). The CDR3 DNA is TGTGCCAGTAGTATGGGAAGTCGGAACATTCAGTACTTC. Its translation is CASSMGSRNIQYF.

This clone has at least ten counts. The gene calls are TRBV9 and TRBJ2-3; 7 positions match TRBD1. Unmatched junction bases numbered 11, after V lost 2 bases and J lost 2 bases. The germline V gene has CDR1 SGDLS and CDR2 YYNGEE. This CDR3 spans 17 amino acids. This CDR3 reads CASSVRQGLGTTDTQYF. CDR3 nucleotide sequence: TGTGCCAGCAGCGTTAGACAGGGTTTAGGGACCACAGATACGCAGTATTTT.

V gene TRBV2 combines with J gene TRBJ2-1; weak D call: TRBD2 (6 bases). This CDR3 contains 16 residues. CDR1 SNHLY and CDR2 FYNNEI come from the germline V gene. Trimming cost V 3 bases and J 5 bases, with 17 bases left between them. CDR3 protein: CASSDVAGTGNNEQFF. As DNA, the CDR3 is TGTGCCAGCAGTGACGTGGCCGGGACTGGGAACAATGAGCAGTTCTTC.

The rearrangement joins TRBV10-3 to TRBJ2-5; TRBD1 agrees at 9 bases. The V gene end was trimmed by 6 bases and the J gene end by 6 bases; junction bases not matched to a gene: 5. The CDR3 is 13 residues long. Germline V gene lookup returns CDR1 ENHRY and CDR2 SYGVKD. The CDR3: CAIRGQGVQTQYF. In DNA form, the CDR3 reads TGTGCCATCAGGGGACAGGGTGTGCAGACCCAGTACTTC.

The V and J genes are TRBV15 and TRBJ1-5; D gene uncertain. This CDR3 is built from 16 residues. Germline V gene lookup returns CDR1 LNHNV and CDR2 YYDKDF (reference sequence). The V end lost 3 bases, the J end lost 7 bases, and 19 bases lay between the germline ends. Here the CDR3 reads CATSRGSFPGGQPQHF. For the CDR3, the DNA is TGTGCCACCAGCAGGGGATCGTTCCCGGGTGGCCAGCCCCAGCATTTT.

V usage is TRBV2 and J usage is TRBJ1-2; tentative D call: TRBD1 (5 bases). V lost 1 base and J 4 bases, leaving 13 bases between the germline ends. CDR1 is SNHLY, CDR2 FYNNEI, per germline. The CDR3 has 15 amino acids. CDR3 amino acids: CASSEEGWTTYGYTF. As DNA, the CDR3 is TGTGCCAGCAGTGAAGAGGGATGGACAACCTATGGCTACACCTTC.

The rearrangement links TRBV29-1 to TRBJ1-2; maybe TRBD1 (6 bases). Germline loops: CDR1 SQVTM, CDR2 ANQGSEA. This CDR3 has 11 amino acids. V dropped 3 bases and J dropped 8 bases, with 10 bases sitting between them. The CDR3 protein is CSVDLGGGYTF. CDR3 nucleotide sequence: TGCAGCGTTGACCTTGGGGGCGGCTACACCTTC.

The J gene is TRBJ2-5, the V gene TRBV5-5; TRBD2 matches 12 bases. There are 17 residues in the CDR3. Trimming removed 0 bases from V and 2 bases from J; junction bases left unmatched: 5. The germline V gene has CDR1 SGHKS and CDR2 YYEKEE (reference sequence). This CDR3 reads CASSLGVTSGGQETQYF. CDR3 in DNA: TGTGCCAGCAGCTTGGGAGTTACTAGCGGGGGGCAAGAGACCCAGTACTTC.

CDR3 in DNA: TGCGCCAGCAGCCCAGGGGGGACGGAGTATGGCTACACCTTC. Translating it yields CASSPGGTEYGYTF. The chain couples TRBV5-1 to TRBJ1-2; 7 bases match TRBD1. This CDR3 spans 14 amino acids. The germline V gene encodes CDR1 SGHRS and CDR2 YFSETQ. Trimming took 4 bases from V and 5 from J; bases not matched to a gene: 8.

This clone was seen only a few times. The chain has TRBV29-1 and TRBJ1-3; D call uncertain. CDR3 length: 14 residues. The germline gives CDR1 SQVTM, CDR2 ANQGSEA. V lost 4 bases and J 0 bases, leaving 10 bases between the germline ends. CDR3 sequence (DNA): TGCAGCGTTGGTTTAGGGAACTCTGGAAACACCATATATTTT. Translated: CSVGLGNSGNTIYF.

CDR3 nucleotide sequence: TGTGCCAGCAGCGTCCCGGGACTACCCCACAATGAGCAGTTCTTC. Protein: CASSVPGLPHNEQFF. The chain combines TRBV7-8 with TRBJ2-1; TRBD2 matches at 7 bases. From germline, CDR1 is SGHVS and CDR2 FQNEAQ. The CDR3 has 15 residues. The V and J ends lost 5 bases and 5 bases, in that order; junction bases with no gene match: 9.

V and J are TRBV5-6 and TRBJ2-5, with D perhaps TRBD1 (6 bases). CDR3 length: 16 amino acids. Germline V gene data show CDR1 as SGHDT and CDR2 as YYEEEE. The germline V and J ends were trimmed by 4 bases and 4 bases, with 20 bases remaining between them. The CDR3 DNA reads TGTGCCAGCAGCCAACTCGGGGACATAATCCTAGAGACCCAGTACTTC. Protein sequence: CASSQLGDIILETQYF.

This chain uses TRBV2 with TRBJ1-1; 9 bases are shared with TRBD1. The germline V gene encodes CDR1 SNHLY and CDR2 FYNNEI. V lost 11 bases to trimming and J lost 4 bases; unmatched junction nucleotides: 8. CDR3 length: 13 residues. CDR3 protein: CAGHRGLGTEAFF. The CDR3 bases are TGTGCCGGACACAGGGGGCTGGGCACTGAAGCTTTCTTT.

The genes are TRBV30 and TRBJ2-5; TRBD1 matches 9 bases. The CDR3 consists of 15 residues. Germline V gene data show CDR1 as GTSNPN and CDR2 as SVGIG (reference sequence). J was trimmed by 2 bases and V by 1 base; bases with no gene match: 5. The CDR3 sequence is CAWSAPGQGQETQYF. CDR3 in DNA: TGTGCCTGGAGTGCACCGGGACAGGGTCAAGAGACCCAGTACTTC.

The chain joins TRBV7-2 to TRBJ1-4, with D possibly being TRBD1 (5 bases). The CDR3 is 15 amino acids. Per germline, CDR1 SGHTA and CDR2 FQGNSA. The V gene lost 5 bases and the J gene lost 5 bases, with 15 bases spanning the gap. The CDR3 region has the DNA TGTGCCAGCAGCCCCAACTCCCGGGGGAATGAAAAACTGTTTTTT. Its translation is CASSPNSRGNEKLFF. Based on the CDR3 plus reference TRBV7-2 and TRBJ1-4, the full variable domain is GAGVSQSPSNKVTEKGKDVELRCDPISGHTALYWYRQSLGQGLEFLIYFQGNSAPDKSGLPSDRFSAERTGGSVSTLTIQRTQQEDSAVYLCASSPNSRGNEKLFFGSGTQLSVL.

This clone was counted a few times. V and J are TRBV7-2 and TRBJ1-2; D ambiguous. Trimming removed 2 bases at V and 2 bases at J, with 12 bases between. The CDR3 is 15 amino acids. The germline V gene encodes CDR1 SGHTA and CDR2 FQGNSA. The CDR3 sequence is CASSLTSGINYGYTF. The CDR3 bases are TGTGCCAGCAGCTTAACATCCGGGATCAACTATGGCTACACCTTC.

There are a few counts of this clone. The chain joins TRBV7-9 to TRBJ1-4, with 11 bases matching TRBD1. The CDR3 contains 15 residues. CDR1 SEHNR and CDR2 FQNEAQ come from the germline V gene (reference sequence). Trimming at V came to 5 bases and at J to 7 bases, leaving 6 bases not matched to a gene. Here the CDR3 DNA reads TGTGCCAGCAGCCTTGGACAGGGGGCCAGTGAAAAACTGTTTTTT. Its translation: CASSLGQGASEKLFF.

The V gene is TRBV5-4, the J gene TRBJ1-2; 10 bases align to TRBD1. The CDR3 runs to 15 residues. V trimming: 2 bases; J trimming: 2 bases; junction bases outside the gene matches: 3. Germline V gene sequence: CDR1 SGHNT, CDR2 YYREEE (reference sequence). DNA for the CDR3: TGTGCCAGCAGCTTTCCGGGACAGGGGAACTATGGCTACACCTTC. The encoded protein is CASSFPGQGNYGYTF.

The chain combines TRBV2 with TRBJ1-1; the D gene is possibly TRBD1 (5 bases). The CDR3 is made up of 13 amino acids. Trimming took 6 bases from V and 7 from J, leaving 15 bases between them. Germline CDR1 and CDR2: SNHLY and FYNNEI. This CDR3 reads CASSGPGGVEAFF. CDR3 DNA: TGTGCCAGCAGCGGCCCGGGGGGAGTTGAAGCTTTCTTT.

This chain links TRBV29-1 with TRBJ2-1; D may be TRBD1 (6 bases). V lost 2 bases and J 2 bases, leaving 10 bases between the germline ends. Germline V gene data show CDR1 as SQVTM and CDR2 as ANQGSEA. CDR3 length: 14 amino acids. The CDR3 bases are TGCAGCGTTGAACAGGCAGGGGCCTACAATGAGCAGTTCTTC. This sequence encodes CSVEQAGAYNEQFF.

The chain has TRBV29-1 and TRBJ2-7; TRBD2 matches 8 bases. Unmatched junction bases numbered 14, after V lost 7 bases and J lost 6 bases. This CDR3 has 14 amino acids. Germline-derived CDR1 and CDR2 are SQVTM and ANQGSEA. CDR3 amino acids: CSASSGTRAGEQYF. As DNA, the CDR3 is TGCAGCGCCTCATCCGGGACTAGGGCTGGCGAGCAGTACTTC.

This clone occurred a few times. The gene calls are TRBV29-1 and TRBJ1-1; 8 bases match TRBD1. In germline, CDR1 is SQVTM, CDR2 ANQGSEA. The CDR3 is 14 amino acids. The junction had 2 bases not matched to a gene; V was cut back by 1 base and J by 1 base. In nucleotides, the CDR3 is TGCAGCGTTGAAGGCCAGGGGGCGAACACTGAAGCTTTCTTT. This translates into CSVEGQGANTEAFF.

The CDR3 reads CAWNSGSNQPQHF. CDR3 bases: TGTGCCTGGAATAGCGGGAGCAATCAGCCCCAGCATTTT. V usage is TRBV30 and J usage is TRBJ1-5; no clear D gene. CDR3 size: 13 residues. Germline V gene lookup returns CDR1 GTSNPN and CDR2 SVGIG (reference sequence). V lost 4 bases and J lost 1, with 8 bases in between.

The chain links TRBV2 to TRBJ2-3; D is ambiguous. The CDR3 length is 12 residues. V gave up 4 bases and J gave up 3 bases, with 5 bases separating them. Looked up from germline, CDR1 is SNHLY and CDR2 is FYNNEI. CDR3 in DNA: TGTGCCAGCAGTGGAGAGACAGATACGCAGTATTTT. Its translation: CASSGETDTQYF.

As concerns this clone: Other DNA sequences in the sample encode the same CDR3. This chain connects TRBV29-1 to TRBJ2-3; a possible D gene is TRBD2 (5 bases). Germline V CDR1 and CDR2: SQVTM, ANQGSEA. V was trimmed by 7 bases and J by 3 bases, leaving 14 bases between them. This CDR3 region has 13 residues. The CDR3: CSAEGRGTDTQYF. The CDR3 DNA reads as TGCAGCGCCGAGGGTCGAGGGACAGATACGCAGTATTTT.

The chain has TRBV4-1 and TRBJ2-7; 8 nucleotides match TRBD1. The CDR3 consists of 15 residues. V trimming: 0 bases; J trimming: 7 bases; junction bases outside the gene matches: 8. Germline V lookup: CDR1 MGHRA, CDR2 YSYEKL. CDR3 residues: CASSQDEQGAREQYF. The CDR3 nucleotides read TGCGCCAGCAGCCAAGACGAGCAGGGGGCGCGGGAGCAGTACTTC.

The rearrangement links TRBV7-2 to TRBJ1-4; 11 nucleotides line up with TRBD1. The germline CDR1 and CDR2 sequences are SGHTA and FQGNSA. The V and J ends lost 6 bases and 8 bases, in that order; junction bases with no gene match: 5. This CDR3 has 14 amino acids. Written as DNA, the CDR3 is TGTGCCAGCAGATCCGGGACAGGGGGGGAAAAACTGTTTTTT. Protein product: CASRSGTGGEKLFF.

The rearrangement joins TRBV7-9 to TRBJ2-7; 7 nucleotides agree with TRBD1. CDR1 SEHNR and CDR2 FQNEAQ come from the germline V gene (reference sequence). With V trimmed by 4 bases and J by 1 base, 10 bases remained unmatched. The CDR3 consists of 16 residues. CDR3 loop: CASSSSGTVSSYEQYF. The CDR3 DNA follows: TGTGCCAGCAGCTCCTCCGGGACAGTCAGTTCCTACGAGCAGTACTTC.

A few counts support this clone. The chain is built from TRBV4-3 and TRBJ2-3; D uncertain. Looked up from germline, CDR1 is LGHNA and CDR2 is YSLEER. The V and J ends lost 0 bases and 3 bases respectively, with 13 bases between them. The CDR3 spans 16 residues. The DNA of the CDR3 is TGCGCCAGCAGCCAAGAGCCCCGAGGAACAACAGATACGCAGTATTTT. This gives the protein CASSQEPRGTTDTQYF.